This T cell receptor beta chain was sequenced during a study of blood T cell repertoires in COVID-19. Study information: Material from acute and convalescent COVID-19 was sourced from the United States, Italy and Spain. PBMCs, B-cell-depleted T cells, or T cells provided the cDNA or gDNA that made up the material.

Per the original methods: Amplifying reference gene primers gave estimates of nucleated cell counts. Profiled with immunoSEQ multiplex PCR; TCRdb holds only in-frame clones, not every one. V and J calls plus clone size are reproduced from that table; the DNA served to infer D and trimming. This table holds over 80,000 clones, approximately 86% found once. Germline CDR1 reads SGHNT; CDR2 reads YENEEA. Germline trimming cut 1 base from V and 4 bases from J; bases unmatched to any gene: 5. The CDR3 loop spans 16 amino acids. Sequencing used peripheral blood. The receptor's source is a man between 65 and 80 years old with acute or convalescent COVID-19. The rearrangement links TRBV11-3 to TRBJ2-7; 12 nucleotides agree with TRBD1. The DNA for the CDR3 is TGTGCCAGCAGCTTAGTTGGGGACAGGGGGCGATACGAGCAGTACTTC. Translation gives CASSLVGDRGRYEQYF.